Each of the 20 T cell receptor beta chains below was sequenced from the same sample in a study of T cell responses to AZD1222 COVID-19 vaccine. Sequencing was performed with immunoSEQ multiplex PCR; in TCRdb, only in-frame clones are kept and a portion is missing. The sample includes around 150,000 clones, 88% of them seen just once. The sequences come from peripheral blood, collected on day 0 of AZD1222 vaccination. The receptors were gathered from an adult in good health.

Here the CDR3 DNA reads TGTGCCAGCAGCTTGGAGCGACAGGGTAACACTGAAGCTTTCTTT. Translating it yields CASSLERQGNTEAFF. V usage is TRBV5-6 and J usage is TRBJ1-1, with 7 bases identical to TRBD1. This CDR3 contains 15 residues. Germline trimming cut 0 bases from V and 2 bases from J; bases unmatched to any gene: 4. The V gene's germline CDR1 is SGHDT and CDR2 YYEEEE.

The gene calls are TRBV28 and TRBJ2-2; no clear D gene. The CDR3 is 13 residues long. Trimming took off 1 base at V and 7 bases at J, with 7 bases between the two ends. Germline V gene data show CDR1 as MDHEN and CDR2 as SYDVKM. The CDR3 loop reads CASSLSSIGELFF. CDR3 coding DNA: TGTGCCAGCAGTTTATCCAGCATCGGGGAGCTGTTTTTT.

The chain recombines TRBV6-2 or TRBV6-3 with TRBJ1-1; unclear D gene. The CDR3 has 13 residues. Trimming took 6 bases from V and 1 from J, leaving 9 bases between them. Per germline, CDR1 MNHEY and CDR2 SVGEGT. In DNA, the CDR3 is TGTGCCAGCAGCCAGACAACGAACACTGAAGCTTTCTTT. Translation: CASSQTTNTEAFF.

This sequence joins TRBV6-5 and TRBJ2-7, with D possibly matching TRBD2 (6 bases). Trimming pared 0 bases from V and 0 bases from J, leaving 12 bases between. The CDR3 consists of 16 residues. CDR1 and CDR2 (germline): MNHEY, SVGAGI. Written as DNA, the CDR3 is TGTGCCAGCAGTTACTCGTACGGGGGACCCTCCTACGAGCAGTACTTC. Its translation is CASSYSYGGPSYEQYF.

This clone has a single count. The chain is built from TRBV28 and TRBJ1-5; maybe TRBD1 (6 bases). This CDR3 is 16 amino acids long. Germline loops: CDR1 MDHEN, CDR2 SYDVKM. V dropped 5 bases and J dropped 7 bases, with 21 bases sitting between them. CDR3 in amino acids: CASSPHAGQGNQPQHF. In DNA, the CDR3 is TGTGCCAGCAGTCCCCACGCGGGGCAGGGGAACCAGCCCCAGCATTTT.

The chain links TRBV21-1 to TRBJ2-3; TRBD2, the table's D call, was not compared with the DNA. TRBV21-1 is a documented pseudogene. This CDR3 is built from 17 residues. The CDR3 DNA reads as TGTGCCAGCGGATGTGGAGCGGGGGCCTCTAGCACAGATACGCAGTATTTT. This codes for CASGCGAGASSTDTQYF.

This clone appeared a single time. J is TRBJ2-1 and V is TRBV7-9; 8 nucleotides match TRBD2. Looked up from germline, CDR1 is SEHNR and CDR2 is FQNEAQ (reference sequence). The CDR3 contains 13 residues. The junction had 9 bases not matched to a gene; V was cut back by 2 bases and J by 15 bases. In DNA, the CDR3 is TGTGCCAGCAGCTTATCTCCCATAGCGGGGCTGTTCTTC. Protein: CASSLSPIAGLFF.

This chain connects TRBV28 to TRBJ1-2; 7 nucleotides agree with TRBD1. The V gene's germline CDR1 is MDHEN and CDR2 SYDVKM. V lost 7 bases and J lost 6; bases outside the gene matches: 8. This CDR3 spans 13 amino acids. CDR3 nucleotide sequence: TGTGCCAGCAACCGACAGGGATGGGATGGCTACACCTTC. This translates into CASNRQGWDGYTF.

This clone has only one observation. V is TRBV6-2 or TRBV6-3 and J is TRBJ2-5; D uncertain. There are 12 residues in the CDR3. Germline loops: CDR1 MNHEY, CDR2 SVGEGT. The V gene lost 2 bases and the J gene lost 1 base, with 2 bases spanning the gap. CDR3 sequence (DNA): TGTGCCAGCAGTTACCCCCAAGAGACCCAGTACTTC. This codes for CASSYPQETQYF.

The chain joins TRBV7-8 to TRBJ2-4; D not resolved. Trimming cost V 1 base and J 7 bases, with 11 bases left between them. This CDR3 is built from 14 residues. Germline assignment: CDR1 SGHVS and CDR2 FQNEAQ. DNA of the CDR3: TGTGCCAGCAGCTTAGAGGGCATGCAGAACATTCAGTACTTC. Translated, it gives CASSLEGMQNIQYF.

V usage is TRBV7-2 and J usage is TRBJ1-5; D not certain. Per the germline V gene, CDR1 is SGHTA and CDR2 is FQGNSA. The V and J ends lost 5 bases and 7 bases respectively, with 15 bases between them. The CDR3 consists of 14 residues. The CDR3: CASSKNPGGQPQHF. In nucleotides, the CDR3 is TGTGCCAGCAGCAAAAACCCCGGTGGCCAGCCCCAGCATTTT.

This chain links TRBV27 with TRBJ2-2; D unresolved. Looked up from germline, CDR1 is MNHEY and CDR2 is SMNVEV (reference sequence). V lost 6 bases and J lost 8, with 16 bases in between. CDR3 size: 14 residues. CDR3 sequence: CASRIVSLAGELFF. The CDR3 DNA is TGTGCCAGCAGGATCGTATCCCTGGCGGGGGAGCTGTTTTTT.

The rearrangement joins TRBV19 to TRBJ1-2; D call uncertain. The CDR3 extends over 13 amino acids. Germline assignment: CDR1 LNHDA and CDR2 SQIVND (reference sequence). Trimming left V 2 bases short and J 4 bases short, with 8 bases between. The CDR3 DNA reads as TGTGCCAGTAGTATACCGCCTCTCTATGGCTACACCTTC. This translates into CASSIPPLYGYTF.

The chain uses TRBV27 and TRBJ1-1; the D gene is possibly TRBD1 (5 bases). CDR1 MNHEY and CDR2 SMNVEV come from the germline V gene (reference sequence). CDR3 length: 14 amino acids. V lost 2 bases and J lost 8, with 15 bases in between. The CDR3 reads CASSLKRGTGEAFF. In DNA, the CDR3 is TGTGCCAGCAGTTTAAAGAGAGGGACGGGCGAAGCTTTCTTT.

The chain employs TRBV6-2 or TRBV6-3 and TRBJ1-1; unclear D gene. CDR3 length: 14 amino acids. Trimming cost V 4 bases and J 6 bases, with 15 bases left between them. Germline CDR1 MNHEY, CDR2 SVGEGT. As DNA, the CDR3 is TGTGCCAGCAGTTCCTGGACTCTAGGCGCTGAAGCTTTCTTT. It translates to CASSSWTLGAEAFF.

With regard to this clone: The junction differs from germline at one of its ends, possibly a read error. J is TRBJ1-1 and V is TRBV5-5; D gene ambiguous. This CDR3 comprises 14 residues. Germline lookup yields CDR1 SGHKS and CDR2 YYEKEE (reference sequence). The CDR3, as DNA: TGTGCCAGCAGCTCAGGACGAATCAGAACTGAGGCTTTCTTT. Encoded protein: CASSSGRIRTEAFF.

The rearrangement uses TRBV7-8 and TRBJ1-6; D uncertain. Germline V gives CDR1 SGHVS, CDR2 FQNEAQ. With 5 bases removed from V and 8 bases from J, the gap between germline ends came to 16 bases. The CDR3 runs 15 residues. The CDR3 spells CASSQTRRRDSPLHF. The CDR3 bases are TGTGCCAGCAGCCAGACGAGGAGGCGGGATTCACCCCTCCACTTT.

V and J are TRBV5-6 and TRBJ2-1, with D possibly being TRBD2 (6 bases). Deletions cut 0 bases from V and 3 bases from J, with 13 bases between. CDR3 length: 16 residues. The germline V gene has CDR1 SGHDT and CDR2 YYEEEE. The CDR3: CASSLGGDSVYNEQFF. The CDR3 nucleotides read TGTGCCAGCAGCTTGGGCGGGGATTCGGTCTACAATGAGCAGTTCTTC.

This clone is categorized as medium-sized. This sample also contains other DNA sequences that code for the same CDR3. J is TRBJ2-5 and V is TRBV27; D is unclear. Germline values: CDR1 MNHEY, CDR2 SMNVEV (reference sequence). V lost 4 bases and J lost 1, with 7 bases in between. The CDR3 is made up of 13 amino acids. CDR3 DNA: TGTGCCAGCAGTTCCGGCCTCCAAGAGACCCAGTACTTC. This codes for CASSSGLQETQYF.

V is TRBV18 and J is TRBJ1-2, with a possible D match to TRBD1 (5 bases). The CDR3 length is 17 residues. The V and J ends lost 3 bases and 8 bases respectively, with 25 bases between them. CDR1 and CDR2 (germline): KGHSH, LQKENI. CDR3 nucleotides: TGTGCCAGCTCACCCTCGGTCCAAGGACACACGTACGGGGGCTACACCTTC. Protein sequence: CASSPSVQGHTYGGYTF. Complete variable domain (other parts from reference TRBV18 and TRBJ1-2): NAGVMQNPRHLVRRRGQEARLRCSPMKGHSHVYWYRQLPEEGLKFMVYLQKENIIDESGMPKERFSAEFPKEGPSILRIQQVVRGDSAAYFCASSPSVQGHTYGGYTFGSGTRLTVV.